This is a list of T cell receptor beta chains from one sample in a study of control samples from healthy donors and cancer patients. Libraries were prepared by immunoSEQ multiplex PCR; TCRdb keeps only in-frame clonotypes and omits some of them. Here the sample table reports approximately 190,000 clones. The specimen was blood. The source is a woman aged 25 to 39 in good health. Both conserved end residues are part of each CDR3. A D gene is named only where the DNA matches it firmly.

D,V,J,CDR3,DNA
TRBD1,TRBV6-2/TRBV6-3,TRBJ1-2,CASSLTGDAYGYTF,TGTGCCAGCAGCTTGACAGGGGACGCCTATGGCTACACCTTC
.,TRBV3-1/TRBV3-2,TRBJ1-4,CASRESKGREKLFF,TGTGCCAGCAGGGAGAGTAAGGGACGTGAAAAACTGTTTTTT
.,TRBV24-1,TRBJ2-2,CATSGAGDGELFF,TGTGCCACCAGTGGCGCAGGGGACGGGGAGCTGTTTTTT
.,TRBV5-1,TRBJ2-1,CASSLGATAYNEQFF,TGCGCCAGCAGCTTGGGCGCGACAGCCTACAATGAGCAGTTCTTC
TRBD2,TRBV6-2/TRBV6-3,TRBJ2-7,CASSQLAGGDYEQYF,TGTGCCAGCAGTCAACTAGCGGGGGGCGACTACGAGCAGTACTTC
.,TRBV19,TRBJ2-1,CASNLGGAHNEQFF,TGTGCCAGCAACCTTGGGGGGGCCCACAATGAGCAGTTCTTC
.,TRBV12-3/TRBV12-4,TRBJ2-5,CASTPDSQETQYF,TGTGCCAGCACCCCGGATAGTCAAGAGACCCAGTACTTC
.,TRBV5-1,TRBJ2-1,CASSWGDGSNEQFF,TGCGCCAGCAGCTGGGGGGACGGAAGCAATGAGCAGTTCTTC
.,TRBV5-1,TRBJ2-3,CASSPYPEQRTDTQYF,TGCGCCAGCAGCCCGTACCCAGAGCAGAGGACAGATACGCAGTATTTT
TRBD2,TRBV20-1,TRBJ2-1,CSASSQGGGVYNEQFF,TGCAGTGCTAGTTCTCAGGGCGGGGGGGTTTACAATGAGCAGTTCTTC
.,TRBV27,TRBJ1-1,CASRWDREETEAFF,TGTGCCAGCAGGTGGGACCGGGAGGAGACTGAAGCTTTCTTT
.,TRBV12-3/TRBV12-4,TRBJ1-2,CASSRQVYGYTF,TGTGCCAGCAGTCGACAGGTCTATGGCTACACCTTC
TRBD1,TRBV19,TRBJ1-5,CASSRIRDRNQPQHF,TGTGCCAGTAGTCGGATCCGGGACAGAAATCAGCCCCAGCATTTT
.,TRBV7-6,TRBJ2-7,CASSLDSGVTYEQYF,TGTGCCAGCAGCTTAGATTCCGGGGTAACCTACGAGCAGTACTTC
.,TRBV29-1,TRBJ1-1,CSVDGVREAFF,TGCAGCGTTGATGGAGTGCGTGAAGCTTTCTTT
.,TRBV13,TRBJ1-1,CASSLVPQGNTEAFF,TGTGCCAGCAGCTTAGTCCCTCAGGGGAACACTGAAGCTTTCTTT
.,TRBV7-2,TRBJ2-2,CASSLGQGGTGELFF,TGTGCCAGCAGCTTAGGGCAGGGGGGGACCGGGGAGCTGTTTTTT
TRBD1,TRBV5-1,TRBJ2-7,CASSFGTAYEQYF,TGCGCCAGCAGCTTCGGGACAGCCTACGAGCAGTACTTC
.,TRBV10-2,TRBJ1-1,CASSEPGHGEAFF,TGCGCCAGCAGTGAGCCGGGACACGGGGAAGCTTTCTTT
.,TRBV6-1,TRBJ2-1,CASSEVFGANYNEQFF,TGTGCCAGCAGTGAAGTTTTTGGGGCGAACTACAATGAGCAGTTCTTC
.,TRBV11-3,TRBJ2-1,CASSPIRDPNEQFF,TGTGCCAGCAGCCCGATCCGGGACCCCAATGAGCAGTTCTTC
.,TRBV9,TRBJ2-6,CASSVGGSGANVLTF,TGTGCCAGCAGCGTAGGGGGCTCAGGGGCCAACGTCCTGACTTTC
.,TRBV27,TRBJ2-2,CASRPTYTGELFF,TGTGCCAGCAGACCGACCTACACCGGGGAGCTGTTTTTT
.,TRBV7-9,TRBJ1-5,CASSPTVSNQPQHF,TGTGCCAGCAGCCCGACGGTCAGCAATCAGCCCCAGCATTTT
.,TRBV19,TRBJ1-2,CASSIPSSGGYTF,TGTGCCAGTAGTATACCCTCCTCTGGGGGCTACACCTTC
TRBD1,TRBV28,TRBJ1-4,CASSDRDRGSTGSNEKLFF,TGTGCCAGCAGCGACCGAGACAGGGGCTCGACCGGCTCTAATGAAAAACTGTTTTTT
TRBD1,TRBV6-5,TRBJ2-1,CASSFTGDNEQFF,TGTGCCAGCAGCTTTACAGGGGACAATGAACAGTTCTTC
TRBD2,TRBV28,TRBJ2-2,CASSFGTSGFTGELFF,TGTGCCAGCAGTTTCGGGACTAGCGGATTCACCGGGGAGCTGTTTTTT
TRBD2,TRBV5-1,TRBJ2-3,CASSDTSGGDTQYF,TGCGCCAGCAGCGACACTAGCGGGGGGGATACGCAGTATTTT
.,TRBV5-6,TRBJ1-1,CASSLVTVEAFF,TGTGCCAGCAGCTTGGTGACTGTAGAAGCTTTCTTT
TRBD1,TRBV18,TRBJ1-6,CASSLDRDRSPLHF,TGTGCCAGCTCACTCGACAGGGACCGGTCACCCCTCCACTTT
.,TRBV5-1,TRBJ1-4,CASSSGLSNEKLFF,TGCGCCAGCAGCTCAGGGCTTTCTAATGAAAAACTGTTTTTT
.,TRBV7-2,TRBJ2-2,CASSRQFTGELFF,TGTGCCAGCAGCCGACAGTTCACCGGGGAGCTGTTTTTT
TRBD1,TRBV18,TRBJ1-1,CASSQQGTEAFF,TGTGCCAGCTCACAACAGGGGACTGAAGCTTTCTTT
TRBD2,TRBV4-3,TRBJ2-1,CASSQEFRGGIYNEQFF,TGCGCCAGCAGCCAAGAGTTCCGGGGGGGTATTTACAATGAGCAGTTCTTC
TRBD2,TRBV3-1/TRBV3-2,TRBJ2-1,CASMRAGGVEQFF,TGTGCCAGCATGCGAGCGGGGGGGGTTGAGCAGTTCTTC
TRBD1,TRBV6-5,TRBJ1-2,CASMRDRGQGGYTF,TGTGCCAGCATGCGGGACAGGGGGCAGGGTGGCTACACCTTC
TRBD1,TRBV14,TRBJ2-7,CASSQSPGQKSYEQYF,TGTGCCAGCAGCCAATCCCCGGGACAGAAATCCTACGAGCAGTACTTC
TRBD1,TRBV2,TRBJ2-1,CASSVIGQGVWFF,TGTGCCAGCAGTGTCATAGGCCAGGGGGTTTGGTTCTTC
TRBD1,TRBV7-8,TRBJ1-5,CASSSPLTGRTSQPQHF,TGTGCCAGCAGCTCCCCACTGACAGGGAGGACGTCTCAGCCCCAGCATTTT
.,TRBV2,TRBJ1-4,CASLWTAYATNEKLFF,TGTGCCAGCCTATGGACCGCTTATGCAACTAATGAAAAACTGTTTTTT
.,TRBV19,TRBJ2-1,CATTRGAVGREQFF,TGTGCCACCACTCGAGGGGCAGTGGGGCGTGAGCAGTTCTTC